Listed below are T cell receptor beta chains from one sample, sequenced in a study of blood T cell repertoires in COVID-19. Assay used: immunoSEQ multiplex PCR; TCRdb lists only in-frame clones, some missing. The sample lists some 61,000 clones, about nine tenths occurring once. The specimen sequenced was peripheral blood. These receptors originate from a man younger than 45 with acute or convalescent COVID-19. Each CDR3 is given with its conserved first and last residue. The order of the fields is V gene, CDR3 protein.

TRBV24-1 CATSDIAGPTTDTQYF
TRBV7-2 CASSLTGTTNQPQHF
TRBV30 CAWSLTDTQYF
TRBV4-3 CASSQDLAQGFEKLFF
TRBV29-1 CSGLTGGRGGYTF
TRBV4-1 CASSPTGVKYNTEAFF
TRBV4-1 CASSLVAGGYTGELFF
TRBV29-1 CSAPDREGTEAFF
TRBV10-3 CAIGRGANYGYTF
TRBV29-1 CSVDQEGSGIQYF
TRBV29-1 CSVGGQMGQPQHF
TRBV28 CASSRLLYEQYF
TRBV14 CASSQSTSGRGFADEQFF
TRBV19 CASSGQVGRGNEKLFF
TRBV9 CASSVAPSGRTYEQFF
TRBV12-5 CASGLWARGLTTSGSNTGELFF
TRBV15 CATSSRTSGKNEQFF
TRBV2 CASRGKAAYNEQFF
TRBV19 CASTPGTSGFNEQFF
TRBV9 CASSVAGWPVGTSGTYEQYF
TRBV19 CASSPGTAYEQYF
TRBV28 CASSLQGTGELFF
TRBV28 CASTPSGGRETQYF
TRBV3-1/TRBV3-2 CASSQDLTGSGLYSNQPQHF
TRBV5-6 CASSWWAGTGYNSPLHF
TRBV5-4 CASSGLAGGLDTGELFF
TRBV19 CASRATGTGGTEAFF
TRBV4-1 CASSQKADSLSIYEQYF
TRBV6-5 CASSYTGNEQFF
TRBV5-1 CASRGTSGGSSYEQYF
TRBV14 CASSPRGGLGEKLFF
TRBV5-4 CASSSLAGRSGANVLTF
TRBV6-5 CASSYSGRQEAFF
TRBV6-5 CASTPKRAKTQYF
TRBV6-2/TRBV6-3 CASSLYNEQFF
TRBV5-4 CASSLGLAGGQDTQYF
TRBV7-2 CASSLGGRAYGANVLTF
TRBV28 CASSPSSDRKYEQYF
TRBV4-3 CASSQMAVASTGELFF
TRBV15 CATSREGLAGEPYNEQFF
TRBV9 CASSGTGGMKETQYF
TRBV6-5 CASFDRGLGGYTF
TRBV27 CASSTRYRDEQFF
TRBV5-4 CASSLEGLNTGELFF
TRBV6-5 CASSPGGVTDTQYF
TRBV28 CASSPPYSSYNSPLHF
TRBV30 CAWSPRRDSVHHEQYF
TRBV3-1/TRBV3-2 CASSPQTYNEQFF
TRBV4-1 CASSQDLDRLNTEAFF
TRBV27 CASSLMGLSYNEQFF
TRBV29-1 CSLGWSGGTTDTQYF
TRBV4-1 CASSQDGARQPQHF
TRBV5-1 CASSLAGGPVNEQFF